Below, one T cell receptor beta chain is given with its context. The CDR3 length is 14 residues. Germline CDR1 MNHEY, CDR2 SVGAGI. After removal of 6 bases from V and 5 bases from J, the junction contained 8 bases not matched to a gene. Study processing details: Estimation of nucleated cell counts was performed using reference gene primer amplification. Sequenced by immunoSEQ multiplex PCR; TCRdb stores in-frame clones only, minus some. From that table come the V and J calls and clone size; the DNA was used to work out D and trimming. Of 75,000 to 95,000 clones in the sample, about 80% are singletons; the top ten hold around 6.9%. This record comes from a study of blood T cell repertoires in COVID-19. In the study overall: Acute and convalescent COVID-19 samples came from the United States, Italy and Spain.

This receptor was obtained from a man between 60 and 75 years old with acute or convalescent COVID-19. The chain joins TRBV6-5 to TRBJ1-1; 8 bases line up with TRBD1. Sequencing was carried out using peripheral blood. The CDR3 loop reads CASSQTGGRTEAFF. The CDR3 DNA reads as TGTGCCAGCAGCCAAACAGGGGGAAGGACTGAAGCTTTCTTT.